What follows are 10 T cell receptor beta chains derived from one specimen sequenced in a study of blood T cell repertoires in COVID-19. The assay was immunoSEQ multiplex PCR, and TCRdb's table has in-frame clones only and misses some. The sample contains around 250,000 clones, approximately 90% of which appear only once. Sequencing was performed on peripheral blood. The source of these receptors is a woman aged 25 to 39 with active or convalescent COVID-19.

This rearrangement joins TRBV14 to TRBJ2-5; 8 positions match TRBD1. The ends lost 4 bases at V and 5 bases at J; junction bases unmatched: 6. The CDR3 is 14 residues long. Germline V gene lookup returns CDR1 SGHDN and CDR2 FVKESK. For the CDR3, the DNA is TGTGCCAGCAGCCTACAGGGGGTTTGGGAGACCCAGTACTTC. It codes for CASSLQGVWETQYF.

CDR3 coding DNA: TGCACCAGCAGCCACGGGGGGTACTCCTACAATGAGCAGTTCTTC. It codes for CTSSHGGYSYNEQFF. This chain links TRBV1 with TRBJ2-1; TRBD2 was called by the table and not checked on the DNA. TRBV1 is deemed a pseudogene. This CDR3 region has 15 residues.

The rearrangement joins TRBV30 to TRBJ1-6; 7 positions agree with TRBD1. The CDR3 is 14 residues long. V gave up 4 bases and J gave up 9 bases; unmatched junction bases: 9. Germline CDR1 GTSNPN, CDR2 SVGIG (reference sequence). The CDR3 DNA sequence: TGTGCCTGGACCGTTGAGACAGGGCCTTCACCCCTCCACTTT. Protein: CAWTVETGPSPLHF.

The chain recombines TRBV4-1 with TRBJ1-2, with TRBD1 matching 9 bases. Looked up from germline, CDR1 is MGHRA and CDR2 is YSYEKL. V shed 1 base, J shed 8 bases, and the junction held 5 bases outside the gene matches. The CDR3 spans 14 residues. The DNA of the CDR3 is TGCGCCAGCAGCCAAGGACAGGGGGTCCGAGGCTACACCTTC. This sequence encodes CASSQGQGVRGYTF.

This clone has more than one count but fewer than ten. The J gene is TRBJ1-3, the V gene TRBV5-1; D possibly corresponds to TRBD1 (5 bases). The CDR3 has 14 residues. CDR1 and CDR2 (germline): SGHRS, YFSETQ. V was pared by 6 bases and J by 0 bases, with 10 bases between. This CDR3 reads CASKGQASGNTIYF. The CDR3 bases are TGCGCCAGCAAGGGGCAAGCCTCTGGAAACACCATATATTTT.

The chain has TRBV27 and TRBJ1-1; D may be TRBD1 (5 bases). The V gene lost 5 bases and the J gene lost 1 base, with 14 bases spanning the gap. The CDR3 is 15 amino acids. Per the germline V gene, CDR1 is MNHEY and CDR2 is SMNVEV (reference sequence). CDR3 sequence: CASSTTGRANTEAFF. DNA for the CDR3: TGTGCCAGCAGTACTACAGGTAGGGCGAACACTGAAGCTTTCTTT.

This clone appeared a single time. V and J are TRBV18 and TRBJ2-3, with TRBD2 matching over 7 bases. Germline V lookup: CDR1 KGHSH, CDR2 LQKENI. The V segment lost 4 bases and the J segment 8 bases; nucleotides outside the gene matches: 12. This CDR3 spans 15 amino acids. The CDR3, as DNA: TGTGCCAGCTCACTTCCGGGACTACGCCGAGGTACGCAGTATTTT. Translated: CASSLPGLRRGTQYF.

The chain joins TRBV5-1 to TRBJ1-2, with 10 positions matching TRBD1. The junction had 5 bases not matched to a gene; V was cut back by 4 bases and J by 8 bases. Germline V lookup: CDR1 SGHRS, CDR2 YFSETQ. The CDR3 sequence is 13 residues long. The CDR3 reads CASSPGTGVGYTF. CDR3 DNA: TGCGCCAGCAGCCCCGGGACAGGGGTCGGCTACACCTTC.

The chain carries TRBV15 and TRBJ2-5; 7 bases agree with TRBD1. The CDR3 spans 14 residues. Looked up from germline, CDR1 is LNHNV and CDR2 is YYDKDF (reference sequence). Trimming cost V 2 bases and J 5 bases; bases outside gene matches: 5. The CDR3 sequence: CATSRSTGMETQYF. CDR3 sequence (DNA): TGTGCCACCAGCAGATCGACAGGGATGGAGACCCAGTACTTC.

The chain joins TRBV25-1 to TRBJ1-6; D is perhaps TRBD1 (6 bases). CDR1 MGHDK and CDR2 SYGVNS come from the germline V gene. This CDR3 contains 13 residues. V lost 8 bases to trimming and J lost 6 bases, with 11 bases between them. The CDR3 loop is CASGQFSNSPLHF. CDR3 nucleotide sequence: TGTGCCAGCGGACAGTTTAGTAATTCACCCCTCCACTTT. Together with reference TRBV25-1 and TRBJ1-6, the CDR3 gives the full variable domain: EADIYQTPRYLVIGTGKKITLECSQTMGHDKMYWYQQDPGMELHLIHYSYGVNSTEKGDLSSESTVSRIRTEHFPLTLESARPSHTSQYLCASGQFSNSPLHFGNGTRLTVT.